The entry below describes one T cell receptor (beta chain). What it binds is not known. Given a much more abundant clone one base away, this may be a read error. Co-extraction yielded RNA and DNA from roughly 20-30 mg of unsorted bulk tissue. Germline V lookup: CDR1 MDHEN, CDR2 SYDVKM. The CDR3 consists of 15 residues. Constant-region priming of approximately 500 ng total RNA yielded TCR beta cDNA. Sequencing libraries for TCR beta derived from three nested multiplex PCR rounds that used slightly modified ARM-PCR. The two initial PCR rounds, about 9 cycles each, used TRBV1-TRBV30 forward and C-beta reverse primers. MiXCR, applied by TCRdb to the multiplex PCR reads, yields one record per CDR3 protein. The repertoire holds approximately 73,000 distinct CDR3 sequences, with about 70% as singletons. This sample is drawn from a study of tumor-infiltrating lymphocytes in primary liver carcinoma. The study, taken as a whole, reports: It was tumor-adjacent and tumor-blood pairs that overlapped less than tumor region pairs did. Appearing in all five tumor regions was true of only about 8-24% of top clones.

Sequences were obtained from liver tumor tissue from sampling region 4. Subset defined: tumor region T4, right-lateral pole. The chain employs TRBV28 and TRBJ2-1; 12 bases line up with TRBD2. The TCR sequence derives from a woman in her sixties or seventies with primary liver carcinoma and hepatitis B virus infection. CDR3: CASSLMTSGSGEQLF. The CDR3 DNA reads TGTGCCAGCAGTTTAATGACTAGCGGGAGTGGTGAGCAGCTCTTC.